This entry lists 26 T cell receptor beta chains sequenced from one sample in a study of PD-L1 blockade in urothelial cancer (TCRdb year 2017). This specimen's time point label, interpreted: pretreatment peripheral blood. The library was obtained by the immunoSEQ multiplex PCR assay. Drawn from immuneACCESS, this table holds only the in-frame rearrangements with V and J called that TCRdb kept. Clones are partly lost; checked studies trace under half to an unresolved V gene and leave the rest unexplained. This sample holds tens of thousands of clones; 75% to 85% were observed only once. The top ten clones comprise around 5.7% of the sample. Material: PBMCs, obtained around atezolizumab (anti-PD-L1) treatment. All receptors come from a man aged 70-80 years with urothelial cancer.

This clone was counted a few times. The J gene is TRBJ2-2, the V gene TRBV10-2, with 11 bases aligning to TRBD2. This CDR3 has 14 residues. The V gene end was trimmed by 3 bases and the J gene end by 6 bases; junction bases not matched to a gene: 0. Germline V gene sequence: CDR1 WSHSY, CDR2 SAAADI. This CDR3 is CASSELAGAGELFF. The CDR3 DNA reads TGCGCCAGCAGTGAACTAGCGGGAGCCGGGGAGCTGTTTTTT.

The CDR3 here is CASSYSGQYNEQFF. DNA of the CDR3: TGTGCCAGCAGCTACTCGGGACAGTACAATGAGCAGTTCTTC. The chain is built from TRBV5-4 and TRBJ2-1, with TRBD1 matching over 7 bases. Germline assignment: CDR1 SGHNT and CDR2 YYREEE (reference sequence). V was clipped by 3 bases and J by 4 bases; unmatched bases: 4. The CDR3 is 14 amino acids. The full variable domain, with the rest looked up from reference TRBV5-4 and TRBJ2-1, is ETGVTQSPTHLIKTRGQQVTLRCSSQSGHNTVSWYQQALGQGPQFIFQYYREEENGRGNFPPRFSGLQFPNYSSELNVNALELDDSALYLCASSYSGQYNEQFFGPGTRLTVL.

CDR3 nucleotide sequence: TGTGCCAGCAGTCCGTTGACAGGGCTAGAGCAGTTCTTC. Its translation: CASSPLTGLEQFF. The gene calls are TRBV6-5 and TRBJ2-1, with TRBD1 matching 7 bases. The length of the CDR3 is 13 residues. Losses at the gene ends were 5 bases for V and 10 bases for J; bases not matched to a gene: 8. Germline CDR1 reads MNHEY; CDR2 reads SVGAGI.

The DNA for the CDR3 is TGTGCCATCAGTGACTCAGCGTCTTCAATCGGGGAGACCCAGTACTTC. The encoded protein is CAISDSASSIGETQYF. The V and J genes are TRBV10-3 and TRBJ2-5, with D unresolved. The CDR3 is 16 residues long. Germline V gene sequence: CDR1 ENHRY, CDR2 SYGVKD. Trimming removed 3 bases from V and 5 bases from J, with 19 bases in between.

Details on this clone: Other DNA sequences in this specimen translate into the identical CDR3. In DNA form, the CDR3 reads TGTGCCAGCAGGGGACAGCTAAATGAAAAACTGTTTTTT. This encodes CASRGQLNEKLFF. The chain employs TRBV5-6 and TRBJ1-4; 7 bases agree with TRBD1. The CDR3 extends over 13 amino acids. The V gene's germline CDR1 is SGHDT and CDR2 YYEEEE. The junction had 3 bases not matched to a gene; V was cut back by 5 bases and J by 5 bases.

In the case of this clone: This specimen includes other DNA sequences encoding the same CDR3. The V and J genes are TRBV6-5 and TRBJ1-1; D is unclear. Germline lookup yields CDR1 MNHEY and CDR2 SVGAGI. This CDR3 comprises 13 residues. The V gene lost 2 bases and the J gene lost 2 bases, with 6 bases spanning the gap. For the CDR3, the DNA is TGTGCCAGCAGTTACGGCCAAAACACTGAAGCTTTCTTT. Translation gives CASSYGQNTEAFF.

The chain uses TRBV19 and TRBJ2-5, with 7 nucleotides matching TRBD1. Unmatched junction bases numbered 8, after V lost 4 bases and J lost 6 bases. Per germline, CDR1 LNHDA and CDR2 SQIVND (reference sequence). CDR3 length equals 14 residues. This CDR3 reads CASSNDRVGQTQYF. The CDR3 DNA follows: TGTGCCAGTAGTAACGACAGGGTTGGTCAGACCCAGTACTTC.

This chain uses TRBV6-5 with TRBJ2-1; TRBD2 matches 7 bases. Germline V CDR1 and CDR2: MNHEY, SVGAGI. V lost 3 bases and J lost 0; bases outside the gene matches: 2. The CDR3 length is 15 residues. The CDR3 coding sequence is TGTGCCAGCAGTTATGCTAGCGGCTCCTACAATGAGCAGTTCTTC. It specifies CASSYASGSYNEQFF.

The chain links TRBV20-1 to TRBJ1-1; no firm D call. The V end lost 0 bases, the J end lost 5 bases, and 4 bases lay between the germline ends. The CDR3 loop spans 11 amino acids. Per germline, CDR1 DFQATT and CDR2 SNEGSKA (reference sequence). The CDR3 spells CSARDRTEAFF. The CDR3 nucleotides are TGCAGTGCTAGAGATCGGACTGAAGCTTTCTTT.

This chain uses TRBV2 with TRBJ2-7; 10 nucleotides agree with TRBD1. Germline CDR1 and CDR2: SNHLY and FYNNEI. The junction had 4 bases not matched to a gene; V was cut back by 5 bases and J by 0 bases. There are 15 residues in the CDR3. Here the CDR3 reads CASSLDRGRSYEQYF. The CDR3 nucleotides read TGTGCCAGCAGTTTAGACAGGGGGCGCTCCTACGAGCAGTACTTC.

The gene calls are TRBV6-5 and TRBJ2-7; a weak D match, TRBD2 (6 bases). This CDR3 region has 14 residues. V lost 6 bases to trimming and J lost 7 bases, with 19 bases between them. Germline V gene sequence: CDR1 MNHEY, CDR2 SVGAGI. The CDR3 reads CASSRTGVNREQYF. The CDR3 DNA follows: TGTGCCAGCAGCCGAACGGGGGTCAATCGGGAGCAGTACTTC.

The table lists this clone with a count of one. V and J are TRBV18 and TRBJ1-1, with 7 bases fitting TRBD1. Germline V CDR1 and CDR2: KGHSH, LQKENI. The CDR3 runs to 15 residues. Losses at the gene ends were 3 bases for V and 0 bases for J; bases not matched to a gene: 4. CDR3 in amino acids: CASSPLTGMNTEAFF. The CDR3 DNA reads as TGTGCCAGCTCACCCTTGACAGGGATGAACACTGAAGCTTTCTTT.

The rearrangement links TRBV11-3 to TRBJ2-7, with D possibly TRBD2 on 6 matching bases. V was pared by 5 bases and J by 1 base, with 15 bases between. Germline V gives CDR1 SGHNT, CDR2 YENEEA. This CDR3 spans 15 amino acids. The CDR3 DNA is TGTGCCAGCAGCCAATTCCCGGGAGCATCCTACGAGCAGTACTTC. It encodes CASSQFPGASYEQYF.

The chain has TRBV6-5 and TRBJ1-2; the match to TRBD1 covers 7 bases. V shed 5 bases and J 6 bases; nucleotides not matched to a gene: 9. Germline loops: CDR1 MNHEY, CDR2 SVGAGI. The length of the CDR3 is 14 residues. CDR3 region: CASSTFDRDHGYTF. The CDR3 DNA reads as TGTGCCAGCAGTACCTTCGACAGGGACCATGGCTACACCTTC.

The gene calls are TRBV4-3 and TRBJ2-7; D remains ambiguous. Germline-derived CDR1 and CDR2 are LGHNA and YSLEER. The CDR3 length is 14 residues. V lost 4 bases to trimming and J lost 3 bases, with 13 bases between them. CDR3 protein: CASSPGVAGYEQYF. CDR3 DNA sequence: TGCGCCAGCAGCCCTGGAGTAGCCGGCTACGAGCAGTACTTC.

This rearrangement joins TRBV2 to TRBJ1-1; 7 nucleotides agree with TRBD1. This CDR3 comprises 15 residues. Germline-derived CDR1 and CDR2 are SNHLY and FYNNEI. J gave up 1 base and V 3 bases, and 5 bases lay outside the gene matches. The CDR3 region is CASSDQGGENTEAFF. DNA for the CDR3: TGTGCCAGCAGTGACCAGGGGGGAGAGAACACTGAAGCTTTCTTT.

This chain connects TRBV6-5 to TRBJ2-6; D ambiguous. The CDR3 length is 15 residues. V lost 4 bases, J lost 1 base, and 8 bases lay in between. Germline V gene lookup returns CDR1 MNHEY and CDR2 SVGAGI. This chain's CDR3 is CASSSSSSGANVLTF. CDR3 in DNA: TGTGCCAGCAGTTCCTCTTCGTCTGGGGCCAACGTCCTGACTTTC.

The V call is TRBV5-1, the J call TRBJ2-5; a possible D gene is TRBD1 (5 bases). Germline CDR1 is SGHRS and CDR2 is YFSETQ. The CDR3 sequence is 15 residues long. The V and J ends lost 0 bases and 1 base respectively, with 10 bases between them. The CDR3 bases are TGCGCCAGCAGCTTGGCACCAGGGATCCAAGAGACCCAGTACTTC. It yields the protein CASSLAPGIQETQYF.

The chain uses TRBV13 and TRBJ2-2, with unresolved D. The CDR3 runs 14 residues. Germline CDR1 and CDR2: PRHDT and FYEKMQ (reference sequence). Between the trimmed V and J ends, which lost 6 bases and 4 bases, there was a span of 12 bases. The CDR3 DNA reads as TGTGCCAGCAGTCCCCGCGGTCTCACCGGGGAGCTGTTTTTT. It specifies CASSPRGLTGELFF.

This chain uses TRBV5-6 with TRBJ1-5; 8 bases are shared with TRBD1. The CDR3 has 15 residues. V dropped 3 bases and J dropped 5; count of bases not matched to a gene: 7. CDR1 and CDR2 (germline): SGHDT, YYEEEE. DNA for the CDR3: TGTGCCAGCAGCTCCATGGACAGGGCGGATCAGCCCCAGCATTTT. It specifies CASSSMDRADQPQHF.

The chain has TRBV30 and TRBJ2-5, with D perhaps TRBD2 (6 bases). Looked up from germline, CDR1 is GTSNPN and CDR2 is SVGIG (reference sequence). V was cut by 1 base and J by 5 bases, with 8 bases left in between. There are 12 residues in the CDR3. CDR3 bases: TGTGCCTGGAGTGGTGGGAGGGAGACCCAGTACTTC. Translated, it gives CAWSGGRETQYF. The full variable domain, its missing parts supplied by reference TRBV30 and TRBJ2-5, is SQTIHQWPATLVQPVGSPLSLECTVEGTSNPNLYWYRQAAGRGLQLLFYSVGIGQISSEVPQNLSASRPQDRQFILSSKKLLLSDSGFYLCAWSGGRETQYFGPGTRLLVL.

The chain links TRBV11-2 to TRBJ2-3, with 8 bases fitting TRBD2. The CDR3 runs 15 residues. Germline trimming cut 2 bases from V and 3 bases from J; bases unmatched to any gene: 4. Germline CDR1 and CDR2: SGHAT and FQNNGV. The CDR3 region has the DNA TGTGCCAGCAGCTTAAACCCGGGAGGGACAGATACGCAGTATTTT. It is translated as CASSLNPGGTDTQYF.

In this sample, this clone turned up once. The V call is TRBV6-6, the J call TRBJ1-5; D unresolved. Germline V lookup: CDR1 MNHNY, CDR2 SVGAGI (reference sequence). Trimming took off 8 bases at V and 2 bases at J, with 10 bases between the two ends. The CDR3 length is 13 residues. The CDR3 DNA reads TGTGCCAGCCTTGACACTGGCAATCAGCCCCAGCATTTT. Its protein is CASLDTGNQPQHF.

The chain links TRBV11-2 to TRBJ1-2; no reliable D call. V was cut by 0 bases and J by 4 bases, with 15 bases left in between. The germline CDR1 and CDR2 sequences are SGHAT and FQNNGV. There are 16 residues in the CDR3. The CDR3 region has the DNA TGTGCCAGCAGCTTAGATTCCGGGTTGCCCTCCTATGGCTACACCTTC. Amino acids: CASSLDSGLPSYGYTF.

The chain carries TRBV6-1 and TRBJ1-1; TRBD1 matches 8 bases. Looked up from germline, CDR1 is MNHNS and CDR2 is SASEGT. The junction had 1 base not matched to a gene; V was cut back by 0 bases and J by 7 bases. CDR3 size: 13 residues. CDR3 in amino acids: CASSEADRGEAFF. The DNA of the CDR3 is TGTGCCAGCAGTGAAGCCGACAGGGGTGAAGCTTTCTTT.

This chain's CDR3 is CASSPGQGMNTEAFF. The CDR3 DNA sequence: TGCGCCAGCAGCCCCGGACAGGGAATGAACACTGAAGCTTTCTTT. This sequence joins TRBV5-1 and TRBJ1-1; 8 bases agree with TRBD1. Germline V CDR1 and CDR2: SGHRS, YFSETQ. The J segment lost 0 bases and the V segment lost 4 bases, leaving 5 bases of the junction unmatched. The CDR3 spans 15 residues.